Listed below are T cell receptor beta chains from one sample, sequenced in a study of blood T cell repertoires in COVID-19. This table comes from immunoSEQ multiplex PCR, and its TCRdb copy is limited to in-frame clones, with some not included. The sample carries approximately 79,000 clones, roughly 84% recorded once. Sequencing was done on a sample of peripheral blood. The source is a woman aged 45-60 years with acute or convalescent COVID-19. Both conserved end residues are part of each CDR3. The order of the fields is V gene, D gene, J gene, clone size, CDR3 DNA, CDR3 protein. The D gene is left open where the match is weak. Clone size is shown for a subset of rows, as once, few, many or a class of expanded clone.

TRBV20-1	NA	TRBJ1-6	NA	TGCAGTGCTGAAGAGGGTTCACCCCTCCACTTT	CSAEEGSPLHF
TRBV18	NA	TRBJ1-1	once	TGTGCCAGCTCACCACCCGGACATAACACTGAAGCTTTCTTT	CASSPPGHNTEAFF
TRBV7-9	TRBD2	TRBJ2-1	NA	TGTGCCAGCAGCCCGACCGGGACTAGAGATTACAATGAGCAGTTCTTC	CASSPTGTRDYNEQFF
TRBV7-3	NA	TRBJ1-2	NA	TGTGCCAGCAGCTTAACGGACAGTGGAGAGGCGTATACCTTC	CASSLTDSGEAYTF
TRBV13	TRBD2	TRBJ2-3	NA	TGTGCCAGCAGCCGCAGGCCCGGGGGGGCAGGTTCAGATACGCAGTATTTT	CASSRRPGGAGSDTQYF
TRBV23-1	NA	TRBJ2-2	NA	TGCGCCAGCAGTCCCAGCCTAGCCGTCGGGGAGCTGTTTTTT	CASSPSLAVGELFF
TRBV30	NA	TRBJ2-3	NA	TGTGCCTGGAGCGCACAGGGCCCAGATACGCAGTATTTT	CAWSAQGPDTQYF
TRBV5-4	NA	TRBJ1-3	NA	TGTGCCAGCCGGAACAGGGACGGGGACACCATATATTTT	CASRNRDGDTIYF
TRBV7-8	TRBD1	TRBJ2-7	NA	TGTGCCAGCAGCTCCAAGACCCTGCCGGGACAGTCATACGAGCAGTACTTC	CASSSKTLPGQSYEQYF
TRBV11-2	NA	TRBJ2-7	NA	TGTGCCAGCAGCTCACTCCGGGACTCGTTATACGAGCAGTACTTC	CASSSLRDSLYEQYF
TRBV6-2/TRBV6-3	TRBD2	TRBJ2-1	NA	TGTGCCAGCAGTCCCCGAGGACTAGGGGCCTACAATGAGCAGTTCTTC	CASSPRGLGAYNEQFF
TRBV28	NA	TRBJ1-1	NA	TGTGCCAGTAGTGTAGTGACCCCCGGAGTGACGAGAGCTTTCTTT	CASSVVTPGVTRAFF
TRBV5-5	TRBD1	TRBJ1-4	NA	TGTGCCAGCAGCTTGTATTGGACAGGGGGTGAAAAACTGTTTTTT	CASSLYWTGGEKLFF
TRBV7-2	NA	TRBJ1-1	NA	TGTGCCAGCAGCCATAAGCGAAACACTGAAGCTTTCTTT	CASSHKRNTEAFF
TRBV10-3	TRBD1	TRBJ2-1	once	TGTGCCATCAGTTGGGACAGGGAGTCGAATGAGCAGTTCTTC	CAISWDRESNEQFF
TRBV2	TRBD1	TRBJ2-1	NA	TGTGCCAGCAGCACTGGGACAGGGGGCAACCAGTTCTTC	CASSTGTGGNQFF
TRBV30	NA	TRBJ1-2	NA	TGTGCCTGGAGTCCGGGAAACTATGGCTACACCTTC	CAWSPGNYGYTF
TRBV5-5	TRBD1	TRBJ2-7	NA	TGTGCCAGCAGCCCGCCGGGACAGGGCTACGAGCAGTACTTC	CASSPPGQGYEQYF
TRBV3-1/TRBV3-2	TRBD1	TRBJ1-3	many	TGTGCCAGCAGCCAAGCGACCGGGACAGGGAGTTTGGGCTCTGGAAACACCATATATTTT	CASSQATGTGSLGSGNTIYF
TRBV5-4	TRBD1	TRBJ1-2	once	TGTGCCAGCAGCCCACCACCGGGACAGGGGTACGACTATGGCTACACCTTC	CASSPPPGQGYDYGYTF
TRBV18	NA	TRBJ2-5	NA	TGTGCCAGCTCACCAGCCCTAACGGAGACCCAGTACTTC	CASSPALTETQYF
TRBV28	NA	TRBJ2-3	once	TGTGCCAGCAGGGGGCGGGGGCCCACGATGAACGTGGGTACGCAGTATTTT	CASRGRGPTMNVGTQYF
TRBV2	NA	TRBJ1-3	NA	TGTGCCAGCAGAGACACAGGGAAATCTGGAAACACCATATATTTT	CASRDTGKSGNTIYF
TRBV12-3/TRBV12-4	TRBD2	TRBJ2-5	NA	TGTGCCAGCAGCCCGCTAGCGGGGGGGACCCAGTACTTC	CASSPLAGGTQYF